A single sample is the source of the 19 T cell receptor beta chains below, sequenced in a study of spatial heterogeneity in lung cancer. Time point denoted: sample taken at primary tumor resection. Material for sequencing was whole RNA from tumor, nontumor lung or frozen PBMC, left unsorted. One entry per CDR3 protein results from TCRdb running MiXCR on the 5' RACE reads. The data show 11,000 or so distinct CDR3 sequences, roughly 3.7% seen once. The specimen comprised normal lung tissue next to the tumor, sampled at surgery. Receptors originate from a male donor with early-stage non-small cell lung cancer.

By sample fraction, this clonotype is medium-sized. Within a library made for alpha chains, this beta chain is off target, and its count is uninformative. The chain employs TRBV11-3 and TRBJ2-1; D remains ambiguous. Germline-derived CDR1 and CDR2 are SGHNT and YENEEA. The V end was cut by 4 bases, the J end by 5 bases, with 6 bases between. This CDR3 region has 12 residues. DNA of the CDR3: TGTGCCAGCAGCTCCCGACACAATGAGCAGTTCTTC. Protein product: CASSSRHNEQFF.

This clonotype was detected many times. This beta chain slipped into a library made for alpha chains as a stray read, so its size is not meaningful. V and J are TRBV7-3 and TRBJ2-3; 8 bases fit TRBD1. Germline CDR1 is SGHTA and CDR2 is FQGTGA. V lost 5 bases to trimming and J lost 2 bases; unmatched junction nucleotides: 9. The CDR3 runs 16 residues. The CDR3 DNA sequence: TGTGCCAGCAGCCACGCAGGGGGCGTAGACACAGATACGCAGTATTTT. Amino acid sequence: CASSHAGGVDTDTQYF.

With regard to this clonotype: This beta chain represents an off-target read in a library built for alpha chains; its size is of limited meaning. The J gene is TRBJ2-7, the V gene TRBV20-1, with 9 nucleotides matching TRBD2. The germline CDR1 and CDR2 sequences are DFQATT and SNEGSKA (reference sequence). This CDR3 spans 14 amino acids. Trimming took 0 bases from V and 6 from J; bases not matched to a gene: 6. The chain's CDR3 is CSARDASGIREQYF. CDR3 sequence (DNA): TGCAGTGCTAGAGATGCTAGCGGGATACGCGAGCAGTACTTC.

By share, this clonotype ranks as medium-sized (0.01 to 0.1%). This beta chain slipped into a library made for alpha chains as a stray read, so its size is not meaningful. The chain links TRBV29-1 to TRBJ2-1; 10 bases agree with TRBD2. The CDR3 loop spans 13 amino acids. The V gene end was trimmed by 4 bases and the J gene end by 7 bases; junction bases not matched to a gene: 4. The germline CDR1 and CDR2 sequences are SQVTM and ANQGSEA. The CDR3 is CSVGTSGVNEQFF. For the CDR3, the DNA is TGCAGCGTTGGGACTAGCGGAGTAAATGAGCAGTTCTTC.

This clonotype was seen repeatedly, ten times or more. Because the library targeted alpha chains, this beta chain is an off-target read whose size means little. This chain connects TRBV6-5 to TRBJ2-7; D is possibly TRBD1 or TRBD2 (5 bases each). Trimming removed 5 bases from V and 2 bases from J, with 16 bases in between. Germline V gives CDR1 MNHEY, CDR2 SVGAGI. The CDR3 has 15 residues. CDR3 coding DNA: TGTGCCAGCAGTCCCGATGGGGGAGCGACCTACGAGCAGTACTTC. Its translation is CASSPDGGATYEQYF.

This clonotype was counted a few times. Because the library targeted alpha chains, this beta chain is an off-target read whose size means little. The CDR3 loop is CASSTSPGTEETQYF. The CDR3 DNA follows: TGTGCCAGCAGCACTTCCCCTGGGACGGAAGAGACCCAGTACTTC. This chain joins TRBV9 and TRBJ2-5, with D perhaps assigned TRBD1 or TRBD2 (5 bases each). CDR1 SGDLS and CDR2 YYNGEE come from the germline V gene. CDR3 length: 15 residues. Trimming took 4 bases from V and 3 from J, leaving 16 bases between them. The variable domain in full, completed from reference TRBV9 and TRBJ2-5, reads DSGVTQTPKHLITATGQRVTLRCSPRSGDLSVYWYQQSLDQGLQFLIQYYNGEERAKGNILERFSAQQFPDLHSELNLSSLELGDSALYFCASSTSPGTEETQYFGPGTRLLVL.

This clonotype is classed as medium-sized. This beta chain came through as a stray read in a library set up for alpha chains, and its size says little. J is TRBJ2-3 and V is TRBV6-1; 11 nucleotides line up with TRBD1. V trimming: 6 bases; J trimming: 5 bases; junction bases outside the gene matches: 10. This CDR3 spans 16 amino acids. Germline V lookup: CDR1 MNHNS, CDR2 SASEGT. CDR3 amino acids: CASSVRTGGLIDTQYF. In DNA, the CDR3 is TGTGCCAGCAGCGTTCGGACAGGGGGCTTAATAGATACGCAGTATTTT.

In its sample, this clonotype was seen many times. The library was designed around alpha chains, so this beta chain is a stray read whose abundance carries little weight. The J gene is TRBJ2-3, the V gene TRBV30, with 8 bases that match TRBD1. The CDR3 has 13 amino acids. Trimming removed 5 bases from V and 10 bases from J; junction bases left unmatched: 11. Germline CDR1 and CDR2: GTSNPN and SVGIG (reference sequence). This chain's CDR3 is CAWGTGLEEAQYF. CDR3 in DNA: TGTGCCTGGGGGACAGGTCTGGAGGAGGCGCAGTATTTT.

The sample holds many counts of this clonotype. Found in a library prepared for alpha chains, this beta chain is an off-target read, and its abundance has little meaning. CDR3 loop: CASSLGQGEEDSNQPQHF. Here the CDR3 DNA reads TGTGCCAGCAGTTTAGGGCAGGGGGAAGAGGATAGCAATCAGCCCCAGCATTTT. The genes are TRBV28 and TRBJ1-5; 7 bases are a match to TRBD1. Germline CDR1 reads MDHEN; CDR2 reads SYDVKM. This CDR3 is built from 18 residues. V was pared by 2 bases and J by 0 bases, with 10 bases of the junction left unmatched.

This clonotype was found many times. This beta chain appears as a stray read in a library generated for alpha chains; its size is not informative. The CDR3, as DNA: TGTGCCAGCAGCTTGACAGGGGGGAATCAGCCCCAGCATTTT. Its translation: CASSLTGGNQPQHF. The chain has TRBV6-2 or TRBV6-3 and TRBJ1-5, with 9 bases matching TRBD1. The V gene's germline CDR1 is MNHEY and CDR2 SVGEGT. The CDR3 loop spans 14 amino acids. V shed 6 bases and J 4 bases; nucleotides not matched to a gene: 4.

This clonotype was seen at least ten times. For a library built for alpha chains, this beta chain is a stray read; little rests on its size. The gene calls are TRBV6-5 and TRBJ2-2, with D unresolved. The germline gives CDR1 MNHEY, CDR2 SVGAGI. The CDR3 length is 11 residues. Between the trimmed V and J ends, which lost 10 bases and 5 bases, there was a span of 8 bases. The CDR3 reads CATLSTGELFF. CDR3 DNA sequence: TGTGCCACCTTATCTACCGGGGAGCTGTTTTTT.

This clonotype came up many times. Little can be read into the size of this beta chain, an off-target read in a library designed for alpha chains. The rearrangement links TRBV7-6 to TRBJ2-2; 10 bases map to TRBD1. CDR1 is SGHVS and CDR2 is FNYEAQ in the germline V gene. The CDR3 loop spans 16 amino acids. J was trimmed by 4 bases and V by 3 bases; bases with no gene match: 5. CDR3 sequence: CASSFRDRGPTGELFF. CDR3 DNA sequence: TGTGCCAGCAGCTTCCGCGACAGGGGGCCCACCGGGGAGCTGTTTTTT. Looking up the rest from reference TRBV7-6 and TRBJ2-2 gives the full variable domain: GAGVSQSPRYKVTKRGQDVALRCDPISGHVSLYWYRQALGQGPEFLTYFNYEAQQDKSGLPNDRFSAERPEGSISTLTIQRTEQRDSAMYRCASSFRDRGPTGELFFGEGSRLTVL.

Ten or more counts support this clonotype. Since the library was made to target alpha chains, this beta chain is a stray read and its abundance is not meaningful. The genes are TRBV19 and TRBJ2-1, with 10 bases lining up with TRBD1. The CDR3 is made up of 15 amino acids. The germline V gene has CDR1 LNHDA and CDR2 SQIVND (reference sequence). The trim removed 8 bases at V and 4 bases at J, leaving 8 bases unmatched. CDR3 loop: CASEGDRGLYNEQFF. DNA for the CDR3: TGTGCCAGTGAGGGGGACAGGGGCTTGTACAATGAGCAGTTCTTC.

In this sample, this clonotype is medium-sized. This beta chain turned up in a library designed for alpha chains; as an off-target read, its abundance says little. The V and J genes are TRBV7-2 and TRBJ2-1; no definite D call. The CDR3 has 11 amino acids. Germline V gene data show CDR1 as SGHTA and CDR2 as FQGNSA. V was trimmed by 5 bases and J by 8 bases, leaving 7 bases between them. DNA for the CDR3: TGTGCCAGCAGCCCCATAGATGAGCAGTTCTTC. Translation gives CASSPIDEQFF.

The table lists this clonotype with many counts. Since it is a stray read in a library aimed at alpha chains, this beta chain has a size that is not meaningful. V gene TRBV30 combines with J gene TRBJ2-1, with a tentative D call TRBD2 (5 bases). CDR1 is GTSNPN and CDR2 is SVGIG in the germline V gene (reference sequence). V gave up 4 bases and J gave up 7 bases, with 14 bases separating them. The CDR3 consists of 13 residues. CDR3: CAWTIGEGNEQFF. The CDR3, as DNA: TGTGCCTGGACAATCGGTGAGGGAAATGAGCAGTTCTTC.

This clonotype was detected only a few times. Because the library targeted alpha chains, this beta chain is an off-target read whose size means little. CDR3 bases: TGTGCCAGCCACAGGGGGCATCCCACCGGGGAGCTGTTTTTT. Translation gives CASHRGHPTGELFF. This rearrangement joins TRBV6-6 to TRBJ2-2, with 9 bases fitting TRBD1. The J segment lost 4 bases and the V segment lost 8 bases, leaving 5 bases of the junction unmatched. From germline, CDR1 is MNHNY and CDR2 SVGAGI (reference sequence). This CDR3 has 14 amino acids.

This clonotype was counted ten times or more. This beta chain is a stray sequence in a library constructed for alpha chains; its clone size is not meaningful. This sequence joins TRBV7-2 and TRBJ2-2; TRBD2 aligns across 11 bases. The germline CDR1 and CDR2 sequences are SGHTA and FQGNSA. V shed 7 bases and J 5 bases; nucleotides not matched to a gene: 12. The CDR3 totals 17 residues. CDR3 sequence (DNA): TGTGCCAGCAAGGCCCGAGTTTTAGCGGGAGGGACCGGGGAGCTGTTTTTT. Translating gives CASKARVLAGGTGELFF. The full variable domain, in which reference TRBV7-2 and TRBJ2-2 provide the parts outside the CDR3, is GAGVSQSPSNKVTEKGKDVELRCDPISGHTALYWYRQSLGQGLEFLIYFQGNSAPDKSGLPSDRFSAERTGGSVSTLTIQRTQQEDSAVYLCASKARVLAGGTGELFFGEGSRLTVL.

This clonotype was seen ten or more times. This beta chain appears as a stray read in a library generated for alpha chains; its size is not informative. This chain joins TRBV28 and TRBJ2-6, with TRBD1 as a possible D gene (6 bases). Germline V gene sequence: CDR1 MDHEN, CDR2 SYDVKM. The CDR3 has 17 residues. V lost 2 bases, J lost 3 bases, and 14 bases lay in between. The CDR3 region is CASSLPPGDGGANVLTF. CDR3 coding DNA: TGTGCCAGCAGTTTACCCCCAGGGGATGGTGGGGCCAACGTCCTGACTTTC.

This clonotype was counted many times. With the library built for alpha chains, this beta chain is off target and its frequency is not meaningful. This rearrangement joins TRBV28 to TRBJ2-3; TRBD1 matches 12 bases. Unmatched junction bases numbered 3, after V lost 10 bases and J lost 1 base. Germline V gene lookup returns CDR1 MDHEN and CDR2 SYDVKM. The CDR3 is 14 amino acids. The CDR3 nucleotides read TGTGCCACCGGGACAGGGGGCGGCACAGATACGCAGTATTTT. This sequence encodes CATGTGGGTDTQYF.